One TCR beta chain is described in this entry. Its antigen is unknown. The sample holds no much larger clone one base away, and base qualities are not on file. The data were taken from a study of T cell changes during pregnancy in multiple sclerosis (dated by TCRdb to about 2019). Study-wide context: Changes in the T cell repertoire over the course of pregnancy were examined in this study in women with multiple sclerosis.

The library relied on the immunoSEQ multiplex PCR assay. Drawn from immuneACCESS, this table holds only the in-frame rearrangements with V and J called that TCRdb kept. Clones are partly lost; checked studies trace under half to an unresolved V gene and leave the rest unexplained. Here the sample has approximately 35,000 clones; around 90% occur a single time. Together, the top ten hold roughly 0.4% of the sample. V is cut by 3 bases and J by 2 bases, and the space between the germline ends is 14 bases. Reading from cysteine to phenylalanine, the CDR3 counts 15 amino acids. Kept here is only the CDR3 DNA, which spans 45 bases and is read in frame from base 1. Looking up the germline V gene yields CDR1 MGHDK and CDR2 SYGVNS.

The sequence was collected from a female donor in good health, enrolled as a control in a pregnancy study. This chain is built from TRBV25-1 and TRBJ2-7, with TRBD1 as a weak D call on 5 bases. The specimen comprised CD4+ T cells from peripheral blood mononuclear cells, sampled in the second trimester of pregnancy. The CDR3 reads CASSDLWGRPYEQYF. In nucleotide form, the sequence is TGTGCCAGCAGTGACCTCTGGGGCAGACCCTACGAGCAGTACTTC.